Here is one T cell receptor (beta chain) with its context. Its antigen remains undetermined. Base qualities are missing; no much larger clone stands one base away. The time point label, read with the paper, signifies: cells obtained before transplantation from donor or recipient. CD3+CD4+ and CD3+CD8+ populations were FACS-sorted from unstimulated pre-transplant donor and recipient cells taken from spleen or lymph nodes. The data are from a study of graft-versus-host responses after intestinal transplantation (dated by TCRdb to 2020 to 2022). Regarding the research as a whole: The transplants that recipients received were multivisceral, liver-intestinal, or isolated intestinal. Every recipient was given anti-thymocyte globulin induction, followed by roughly 3 years of maintenance tacrolimus and steroids. After intestinal transplantation, graft-versus-host and host-versus-graft alloreactive T cell clones in the graft, circulation and bone marrow were tracked using bulk TCR-beta CDR3 sequencing. Alloreactive clones were identified by sequencing pre-transplant mixed lymphocyte reaction products and comparing them with unstimulated pre-transplant donor and recipient T cells. Of the roughly 24 intestinal transplant recipients enrolled in the cohort, one of whom was a retransplant, a few patients without pretransplant specimens were excluded. A peak of at least 4% donor T cells among recipient peripheral blood mononuclear cells was the definition used for donor T cell macrochimerism. Rather than going through the commercial service, samples from three later patients were sequenced in-house on an Illumina MiSeq and processed with MiXCR.

What the study reported, not specific to this receptor: Early after transplant, peak levels of circulating GvH clones were found to be associated with declines in HvG clones. High GvH to HvG T cell clonal ratios were observed in the allografts of patients with donor T cell macrochimerism. The relatively low number and heterogeneity of intestinal transplant patients limited the conclusions. GvH clones were detected in recipient bone marrow, and some of these GvH clones were observed earlier in ileal mucosa or blood, consistent with an intestinal mucosal origin.

The method behind the library was the immunoSEQ multiplex PCR assay. For most patients, genomic DNA was isolated using the Qiagen DNeasy Blood and Tissue Kit and was shipped frozen to Adaptive Biotechnologies for TCR sequencing. For most patients, high-throughput TCR-beta CDR3 sequencing of genomic DNA was performed by Adaptive Biotechnologies. As for how the authors treated the data: TCR sequencing data were retrieved from Adaptive's ImmunoSEQ software for some 19 patients, whereas a few other patients were processed with MiXCR and VDJtools. To correct CD4 versus CD8 sorting errors, any sequence found in both subsets at a frequency ratio below 5:1 was removed. CDR3 nucleotide sequences shared between donor and recipient were removed because the origin of such sequences could not be assigned. To be classed as alloreactive, a clone needed at least 2-fold expansion over unstimulated cells and a minimum CFSE-low frequency of 0.002% (template counts) or 0.001% (read counts). Mappable clones were those detected in sequenced pre-transplant spleen, lymph node, or MLR CFSE-low populations of the donor or recipient. The cumulative frequency of alloreactive clones was calculated as a percentage of all sequences, weighted by copy number. Here the immuneACCESS table is served through TCRdb, limited to in-frame sequences with V and J called. Missing clones are a known gap in these copies; in checked studies unresolved V genes cover under half, and the rest lacks a known reason. V, J and clone size are taken as reported in that table, and D and trimming were inferred from the DNA itself. The sample table contains approximately 85,000 clones; only one count was recorded for under 95% of them. Jointly, the top ten make up less than 8.5% of the sample.

The germline V gene (reference sequence) specifies GTSNPN as CDR1 and SVGIG as CDR2. V loses 4 bases at its end and J loses 5 bases; junction bases beyond the gene matches: 4. From the cysteine up to the phenylalanine, the CDR3 has a length of 13 residues. The sequence is cut down to CDR3 DNA, 39 bases in frame from base 1. Sequencing was performed on unstimulated CD8+ T cells sorted from spleen or lymph node cells, taken before transplant. Recombination connected TRBV30 to TRBJ1-5; 8 junctional bases match TRBD1. The source is a human donor who was the organ donor for an intestinal transplant. The sequenced DNA is TGTGCCTGGACTCAGGGGGCGGATCAGCCCCAGCATTTT. Translated, this is CAWTQGADQPQHF. The reference TRBV30 and TRBJ1-5 proteins fill in what lies around the CDR3, so the full variable domain reads SQTIHQWPATLVQPVGSPLSLECTVEGTSNPNLYWYRQAAGRGLQLLFYSVGIGQISSEVPQNLSASRPQDRQFILSSKKLLLSDSGFYLCAWTQGADQPQHFGDGTRLSIL.